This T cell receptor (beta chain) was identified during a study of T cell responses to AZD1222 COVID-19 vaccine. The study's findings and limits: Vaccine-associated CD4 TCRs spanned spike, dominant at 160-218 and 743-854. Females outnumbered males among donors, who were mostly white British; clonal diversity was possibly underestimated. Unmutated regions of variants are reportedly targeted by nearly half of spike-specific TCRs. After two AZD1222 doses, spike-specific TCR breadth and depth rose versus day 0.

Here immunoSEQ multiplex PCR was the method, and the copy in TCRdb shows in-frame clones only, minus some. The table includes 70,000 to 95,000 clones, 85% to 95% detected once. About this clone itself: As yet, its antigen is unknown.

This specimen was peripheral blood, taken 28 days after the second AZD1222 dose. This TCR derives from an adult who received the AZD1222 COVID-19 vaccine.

CDR3 region: CAWSFQGGETQYF. The CDR3 region has the DNA TGTGCCTGGAGTTTCCAGGGAGGAGAGACCCAGTACTTC. The chain combines TRBV30 with TRBJ2-5; D perhaps matches TRBD2 (6 bases). Germline V gives CDR1 GTSNPN, CDR2 SVGIG (reference sequence). The CDR3 length is 13 residues. V dropped 2 bases and J dropped 4 bases, with 11 bases sitting between them.